This TCR beta chain was recovered during a study of blood T cell repertoires in COVID-19. Trimming took off 8 bases at V and 5 bases at J, with 10 bases between the two ends. The CDR3 is made up of 12 amino acids. Germline V gene data show CDR1 as SEHNR and CDR2 as FQNEAQ (reference sequence). Only in-frame clones appear in the TCRdb table, and some are missing; sequencing was by immunoSEQ multiplex PCR. The data contain 380,000 or so clones, roughly 90% of them singletons. The sequencing sample was made of peripheral blood. This clonotype was obtained from a man aged 40-49 years with acute or convalescent COVID-19. The gene calls are TRBV7-9 and TRBJ1-5, with D uncertain. The CDR3 DNA reads TGTGCCAGCGAAACAGATGATCAGCCCCAGCATTTT. This codes for CASETDDQPQHF. Full variable domain (missing parts from reference TRBV7-9 and TRBJ1-5): DTGVSQNPRHKITKRGQNVTFRCDPISEHNRLYWYRQTLGQGPEFLTYFQNEAQLEKSRLLSDRFSAERPKGSFSTLEIQRTEQGDSAMYLCASETDDQPQHFGDGTRLSIL.